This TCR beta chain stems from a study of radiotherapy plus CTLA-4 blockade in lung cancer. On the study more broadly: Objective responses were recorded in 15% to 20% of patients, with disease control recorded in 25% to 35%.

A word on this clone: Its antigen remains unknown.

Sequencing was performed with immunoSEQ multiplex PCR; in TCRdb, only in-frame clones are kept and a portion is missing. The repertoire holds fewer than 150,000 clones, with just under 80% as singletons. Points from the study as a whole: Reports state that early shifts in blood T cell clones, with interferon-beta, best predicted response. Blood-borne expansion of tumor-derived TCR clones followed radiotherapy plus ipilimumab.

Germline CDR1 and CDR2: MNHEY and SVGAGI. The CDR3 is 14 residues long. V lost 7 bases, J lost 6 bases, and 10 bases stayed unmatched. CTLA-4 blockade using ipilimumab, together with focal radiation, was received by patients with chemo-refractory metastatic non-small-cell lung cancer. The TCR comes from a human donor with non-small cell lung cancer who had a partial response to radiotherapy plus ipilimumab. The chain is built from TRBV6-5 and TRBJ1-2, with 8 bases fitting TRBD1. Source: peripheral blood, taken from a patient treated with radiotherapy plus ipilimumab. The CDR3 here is CASTPRTGSNGYTF. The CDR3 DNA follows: TGTGCCAGCACCCCGCGGACAGGGAGCAATGGCTACACCTTC.